Listed below are T cell receptor beta chains from one sample, sequenced in a study of metastatic and nonmetastatic thyroid tumors. TCRdb redid the clone calls on the PCR reads using MiXCR. The sample has approximately 29,000 clones, approximately 16% seen once; the top ten hold about 4%. The material sequenced was blood. The receptors were sampled from a female donor with papillary thyroid cancer or a benign thyroid nodule (not recorded which). Some clones in this sample may be carry-over from other donors' samples. The CDR3 runs from the conserved cysteine through the conserved F or W. Each record gives: clone size, CDR3 length, J gene, D gene, V gene, CDR3 protein, CDR3 DNA. A D gene is named only where the DNA matches it firmly. Expanded clones get a size class; other rows say once, few or many, or leave the size out.

size: many; length: 11; J: TRBJ2-1; D: NA; V: TRBV19; CDR3: CASTGWNEQFF; DNA: TGTGCCAGTACCGGATGGAATGAGCAGTTCTTC
size: many; length: 14; J: TRBJ1-3; D: NA; V: TRBV20-1; CDR3: CSAREGGSGNTIYF; DNA: TGCAGTGCTAGAGAAGGGGGTTCTGGAAACACCATATATTTT
size: few; length: 12; J: TRBJ2-1; D: NA; V: TRBV7-9; CDR3: CAMSSSYNEQFF; DNA: TGTGCCATGTCGAGCTCCTACAATGAGCAGTTCTTC
size: many; length: 16; J: TRBJ2-5; D: TRBD2; V: TRBV10-1; CDR3: CASSANAGAPPETQYF; DNA: TGCGCCAGCAGTGCGAATGCGGGAGCCCCCCCGGAGACCCAGTACTTC
size: NA; length: 17; J: TRBJ2-1; D: TRBD2; V: TRBV12-3/TRBV12-4; CDR3: CASSFSGASGSLAQQFF; DNA: TGTGCCAGCAGTTTCAGCGGGGCTAGCGGGAGTCTGGCTCAGCAGTTCTTC
size: many; length: 12; J: TRBJ2-5; D: NA; V: TRBV7-6; CDR3: CASSLEARTQYF; DNA: TGTGCCAGCAGCTTAGAAGCGAGGACCCAGTACTTC
size: NA; length: 14; J: TRBJ1-5; D: NA; V: TRBV5-1; CDR3: CASSPTGHNQPQHF; DNA: TGCGCCAGCAGCCCCACGGGGCACAATCAGCCCCAGCATTTT
size: once; length: 14; J: TRBJ2-7; D: TRBD1; V: TRBV30; CDR3: CAWGLQGATYEQYF; DNA: TGTGCCTGGGGCCTACAGGGGGCGACCTACGAGCAGTACTTC
size: many; length: 14; J: TRBJ2-7; D: TRBD1; V: TRBV19; CDR3: CASKIGTGSYEQYF; DNA: TGTGCCAGTAAAATCGGGACAGGGTCCTACGAGCAGTACTTC
size: NA; length: 16; J: TRBJ2-1; D: TRBD2; V: TRBV7-2; CDR3: CASSLAGLAVHNEQFF; DNA: TGTGCCAGCAGCTTAGCTGGACTAGCGGTACACAATGAGCAGTTCTTC
size: NA; length: 16; J: TRBJ2-7; D: TRBD2; V: TRBV6-1; CDR3: CASGPGLAGGTYEQYF; DNA: TGTGCCAGCGGTCCGGGACTAGCGGGAGGGACCTACGAGCAGTACTTC
size: many; length: 12; J: TRBJ2-5; D: NA; V: TRBV30; CDR3: CAWIRGQETQYF; DNA: TGTGCCTGGATACGGGGACAAGAGACCCAGTACTTC
size: many; length: 13; J: TRBJ1-1; D: NA; V: TRBV6-5; CDR3: CASSYSSNTEAFF; DNA: TGTGCCAGCAGTTACAGTTCGAACACTGAAGCTTTCTTT
size: NA; length: 16; J: TRBJ2-2; D: TRBD1; V: TRBV7-6; CDR3: CASSSRQGRDTGELFF; DNA: TGTGCTAGCAGCTCTAGACAGGGAAGAGACACCGGGGAGCTGTTTTTT
size: many; length: 17; J: TRBJ2-3; D: TRBD2; V: TRBV28; CDR3: CASSLLVLAGETDTQYF; DNA: TGTGCCAGCAGTTTATTGGTACTAGCGGGAGAAACAGATACGCAGTATTTT
size: many; length: 14; J: TRBJ1-2; D: NA; V: TRBV5-8; CDR3: CASTLTGNPYGYTF; DNA: TGTGCCAGCACCCTAACAGGCAACCCCTATGGCTACACCTTC
size: many; length: 13; J: TRBJ2-1; D: TRBD2; V: TRBV10-3; CDR3: CAYGGSSYNEQFF; DNA: TGTGCGTACGGGGGGAGTTCCTACAATGAGCAGTTCTTC
size: many; length: 13; J: TRBJ1-1; D: NA; V: TRBV3-1; CDR3: CASSQSREAEAFF; DNA: TGTGCCAGCAGCCAATCCAGGGAGGCTGAAGCTTTCTTT
size: many; length: 14; J: TRBJ2-7; D: NA; V: TRBV7-9; CDR3: CASSPPGRIYEQYF; DNA: TGTGCCAGCAGTCCCCCGGGACGGATCTACGAGCAGTACTTC
size: many; length: 12; J: TRBJ2-7; D: NA; V: TRBV28; CDR3: CASSFGAYEQYF; DNA: TGTGCCAGCAGTTTTGGTGCCTACGAGCAGTACTTC
size: few; length: 15; J: TRBJ1-6; D: NA; V: TRBV6-1; CDR3: CASREYNRASSPLHF; DNA: TGTGCCAGCAGGGAGTATAACAGGGCCAGTTCACCCCTCCACTTT
size: many; length: 13; J: TRBJ1-2; D: NA; V: TRBV6-1; CDR3: CASSYTGPRGYTF; DNA: TGTGCCAGCAGCTACACAGGGCCACGAGGCTACACCTTC
size: many; length: 15; J: TRBJ2-1; D: TRBD2; V: TRBV29-1; CDR3: CSVGLAGVSYNEQFF; DNA: TGCAGCGTTGGACTAGCGGGAGTGTCTTACAATGAGCAGTTCTTC
size: many; length: 15; J: TRBJ2-1; D: TRBD2; V: TRBV30; CDR3: CAWSAGLAGRYEQFF; DNA: TGTGCCTGGAGTGCGGGACTAGCGGGACGCTATGAGCAGTTCTTC
size: many; length: 13; J: TRBJ2-2; D: TRBD1; V: TRBV6-4; CDR3: CASRDRDTGELFF; DNA: TGTGCCAGCAGGGACAGGGACACCGGGGAGCTGTTTTTT
size: many; length: 13; J: TRBJ1-1; D: NA; V: TRBV20-1; CDR3: CSARRVGSLEAFF; DNA: TGCAGTGCTAGAAGGGTGGGGTCCCTTGAAGCTTTCTTT
size: many; length: 16; J: TRBJ2-1; D: NA; V: TRBV20-1; CDR3: CSANPGDQGSYNEQFF; DNA: TGCAGTGCTAACCCCGGGGACCAGGGGTCCTACAATGAGCAGTTCTTC
size: many; length: 14; J: TRBJ2-7; D: NA; V: TRBV19; CDR3: CASSMKAAAGEQYF; DNA: TGTGCCAGTAGTATGAAGGCGGCGGCCGGTGAGCAGTACTTC
size: many; length: 16; J: TRBJ2-7; D: NA; V: TRBV27; CDR3: CASTKRGGGFSYEQYF; DNA: TGTGCCAGCACCAAAAGGGGGGGAGGGTTCTCCTACGAGCAGTACTTC
size: NA; length: 14; J: TRBJ2-7; D: NA; V: TRBV11-3; CDR3: CASSAGQASYEQYF; DNA: TGTGCCAGCAGCGCGGGACAAGCCTCCTACGAGCAGTACTTC
size: few; length: 12; J: TRBJ2-1; D: NA; V: TRBV2; CDR3: CATQGNGAMQFF; DNA: TGTGCCACCCAGGGGAATGGTGCCATGCAGTTCTTC
size: many; length: 12; J: TRBJ2-1; D: NA; V: TRBV20-1; CDR3: CSARDLRGEQFF; DNA: TGCAGTGCTAGAGACCTTAGGGGGGAGCAGTTCTTC
size: many; length: 15; J: TRBJ1-5; D: NA; V: TRBV6-1; CDR3: CASSKLGTENQPQHF; DNA: TGTGCCAGCAGTAAGCTAGGGACGGAAAATCAGCCCCAGCATTTT
size: many; length: 15; J: TRBJ2-2; D: NA; V: TRBV19; CDR3: CASSEQGWNTGELFF; DNA: TGTGCCAGTAGTGAACAGGGTTGGAACACCGGGGAGCTGTTTTTT
size: many; length: 14; J: TRBJ1-5; D: TRBD1; V: TRBV30; CDR3: CACTGADSNQPQHF; DNA: TGTGCCTGCACAGGGGCGGATAGCAATCAGCCCCAGCATTTT
size: few; length: 15; J: TRBJ1-5; D: NA; V: TRBV2; CDR3: CASSELLGSAWPQHF; DNA: TGTGCCAGCAGTGAATTATTGGGGAGTGCTTGGCCCCAGCATTTT
size: NA; length: 18; J: TRBJ2-1; D: NA; V: TRBV12-3/TRBV12-4; CDR3: CASSPLSLEATLYNEQLF; DNA: TGTGCCAGCAGTCCCCTCTCCCTAGAGGCCACCCTTTACAATGAGCAGTTATTC
size: many; length: 15; J: TRBJ1-5; D: NA; V: TRBV19; CDR3: CASNREGRINQPQHF; DNA: TGTGCCAGTAATCGAGAGGGCCGGATTAATCAGCCCCAGCATTTT
size: NA; length: 17; J: TRBJ2-3; D: TRBD2; V: TRBV6-5; CDR3: CASSTPEGLAGEDTQYF; DNA: TGTGCCAGCAGCACGCCCGAGGGGCTAGCGGGAGAGGATACGCAGTATTTT
size: many; length: 16; J: TRBJ2-6; D: NA; V: TRBV30; CDR3: CAWSSTVVSGANVLTF; DNA: TGTGCCTGGAGTTCGACAGTTGTCTCTGGGGCCAACGTCCTGACTTTC
size: medium-sized; length: 16; J: TRBJ2-2; D: TRBD2; V: TRBV11-2; CDR3: CASSPLSSGEGRELFF; DNA: TGTGCCAGCAGCCCTCTCTCTAGCGGGGAGGGAAGGGAGCTGTTTTTT
size: many; length: 11; J: TRBJ1-2; D: NA; V: TRBV12-3/TRBV12-4; CDR3: CASSSPGGYTF; DNA: TGTGCCAGCAGTTCCCCCGGGGGCTACACCTTC
size: many; length: 13; J: TRBJ2-1; D: NA; V: TRBV2; CDR3: CASSEVQGREQFF; DNA: TGTGCCAGCAGTGAAGTGCAGGGACGTGAGCAGTTCTTC
size: many; length: 12; J: TRBJ2-3; D: NA; V: TRBV10-3; CDR3: CAIGRPSDTQYF; DNA: TGTGCCATCGGTAGACCCTCAGATACGCAGTATTTT
size: NA; length: 17; J: TRBJ2-6; D: NA; V: TRBV6-5; CDR3: CASSYGVSSGGANFLTF; DNA: TGTGCCAGCAGTTACGGTGTTTCCTCTGGGGGGGCCAACTTCCTGACTTTC
size: many; length: 13; J: TRBJ1-6; D: NA; V: TRBV20-1; CDR3: CSARVDSHSPLHF; DNA: TGCAGTGCCAGAGTGGACAGTCATTCACCCCTCCACTTT
size: NA; length: 14; J: TRBJ2-1; D: NA; V: TRBV20-1; CDR3: CSAGVLRSYNEQFF; DNA: TGCAGTGCAGGGGTGCTTCGCTCCTACAATGAGCAGTTCTTC
size: many; length: 15; J: TRBJ2-1; D: TRBD2; V: TRBV24-1; CDR3: CATRSTSGSENEQFF; DNA: TGTGCCACCAGGTCAACTAGCGGGAGTGAAAATGAGCAGTTCTTC
size: many; length: 20; J: TRBJ2-7; D: TRBD2; V: TRBV28; CDR3: CASDGPYPSGRLRVVYEQYF; DNA: TGTGCCAGCGACGGGCCCTACCCTAGCGGGAGATTGAGGGTCGTCTACGAGCAGTACTTC
size: many; length: 15; J: TRBJ2-3; D: NA; V: TRBV6-5; CDR3: CASSYIWTGSDTQYF; DNA: TGTGCCAGCAGTTACATATGGACGGGCTCAGATACGCAGTATTTT
size: few; length: 11; J: TRBJ2-7; D: NA; V: TRBV14; CDR3: CASSRGDEQYF; DNA: TGTGCCAGCAGCAGGGGGGACGAGCAGTACTTC
size: many; length: 14; J: TRBJ1-5; D: NA; V: TRBV20-1; CDR3: CSARVWRDNQPQHF; DNA: TGCAGTGCTAGGGTGTGGCGGGACAATCAGCCCCAGCATTTT
size: many; length: 13; J: TRBJ2-2; D: NA; V: TRBV28; CDR3: CASSSRETGELFF; DNA: TGTGCCAGCAGTTCCAGGGAGACCGGGGAGCTGTTTTTT
size: NA; length: 20; J: TRBJ2-4; D: TRBD2; V: TRBV10-3; CDR3: CAISERAGGEVRGAENIQYF; DNA: TGTGCCATCAGTGAGCGGGCGGGGGGCGAAGTTCGGGGAGCCGAAAACATTCAGTACTTC
size: many; length: 14; J: TRBJ1-1; D: NA; V: TRBV10-3; CDR3: CAISRQDLNTEAFF; DNA: TGTGCCATCAGTCGACAGGATTTGAACACTGAAGCTTTCTTT
size: many; length: 13; J: TRBJ2-7; D: NA; V: TRBV9; CDR3: CASSAWSGYEQYF; DNA: TGTGCCAGCAGCGCCTGGTCCGGCTACGAGCAGTACTTC
size: many; length: 16; J: TRBJ2-1; D: NA; V: TRBV7-8; CDR3: CASSSVGTLTYNEQFF; DNA: TGTGCCAGCAGCTCCGTCGGGACCCTCACCTACAATGAGCAGTTCTTC
size: many; length: 11; J: TRBJ2-7; D: TRBD1; V: TRBV29-1; CDR3: CSVNRGPEQYF; DNA: TGCAGCGTTAACAGGGGGCCCGAGCAGTACTTC
size: medium-sized; length: 15; J: TRBJ1-2; D: TRBD1; V: TRBV5-1; CDR3: CASSLRQGGSYGYTF; DNA: TGCGCCAGCAGCTTGAGACAGGGAGGATCCTATGGCTACACCTTC
size: NA; length: 12; J: TRBJ2-1; D: NA; V: TRBV12-3/TRBV12-4; CDR3: CASSPPTPEQFF; DNA: TGTGCCAGCAGTCCCCCCACACCAGAGCAGTTCTTC